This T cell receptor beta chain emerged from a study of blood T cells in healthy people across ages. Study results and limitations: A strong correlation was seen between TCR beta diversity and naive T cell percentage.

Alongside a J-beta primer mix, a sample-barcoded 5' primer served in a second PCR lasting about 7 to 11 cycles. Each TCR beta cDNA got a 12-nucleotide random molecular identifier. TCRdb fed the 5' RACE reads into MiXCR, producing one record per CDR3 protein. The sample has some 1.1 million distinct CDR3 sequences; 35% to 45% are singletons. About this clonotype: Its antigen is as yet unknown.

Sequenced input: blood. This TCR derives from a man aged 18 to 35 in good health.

This CDR3 reads CASSKGHSNQPQHF. The CDR3 nucleotides read TGTGCCAGTAGCAAGGGGCATAGCAATCAGCCCCAGCATTTT. The J gene is TRBJ1-5, the V gene TRBV19; D possibly corresponds to TRBD1 (5 bases). The germline V and J ends were trimmed by 6 bases and 0 bases, with 9 bases remaining between them. Germline assignment: CDR1 LNHDA and CDR2 SQIVND (reference sequence). This CDR3 spans 14 amino acids.